A selection of T cell receptor beta chains follows, all from one sample in a study of blood T cell repertoires in COVID-19. Generated by immunoSEQ multiplex PCR, the TCRdb table keeps only in-frame clones and is missing some. Among about 60,000 clones, 85% to 90% were seen once, and the ten largest hold approximately 8.8%. The sequenced sample was peripheral blood. These receptors all come from a human donor with active COVID-19. The donor label of this sample is uncertain. CDR3s leave out the opening cysteine and the closing phenylalanine or tryptophan. Clone size, where shown, is once, few, many, or a class for clones that have expanded.

NA	TRBV4-3	ASSQGRSSGGYSYEQY
NA	TRBV11-2	ASSLYPGSGSSYNEQF
NA	TRBV4-3	ASSQDRGISYNEQF
NA	TRBV15	ATSRAGTGGDTQY
NA	TRBV2	ASGARGNSPLH
NA	TRBV3-1/TRBV3-2	ASSQSSNQPQH
NA	TRBV29-1	SVQDRVYEQY
NA	TRBV6-5	ASRGSGGPRETQY
NA	TRBV5-4	ASSPGNRLAGVDTQY
NA	TRBV30	AWSVTGGTEAF
NA	TRBV5-6	ASSLRRAGVNEKLF
NA	TRBV7-2	ASSSQGQGANGYT
NA	TRBV2	ASSGGQGVGDTQY
NA	TRBV6-4	ASKRVGGVYEQY
NA	TRBV7-9	ASRVAGDQNEQY
few	TRBV10-3	ATLDRGIGEQY
NA	TRBV9	ASSTRQGGQETQY
NA	TRBV25-1	ASSAPGTGGVIQY
NA	TRBV7-9	ASSKGLADYNEQF
once	TRBV4-2	ASSLLGTGRSGANVLT
few	TRBV30	AWSTTVSYNSPLH
once	TRBV4-2	ASSHADRGPEEQY